What follows are 5 T cell receptor beta chains derived from one specimen sequenced in a study of TIL therapy for anti-PD-1-resistant metastatic lung cancer. The libraries were made with immunoSEQ v3. Assay: immunoSEQ multiplex PCR; the TCRdb copy retains only in-frame clones and omits some. Here the sample spans roughly 9,500 clones, approximately 80% being singletons. The time point here: pre-treatment sample, taken before nivolumab and TIL therapy. The tumor samples were excised metastases, mostly pleural nodules or supraclavicular lymph nodes. Sequenced here: tumor tissue, sampled at baseline. These receptors originate from a person aged 25-85 years with non-small cell lung cancer.

This clone was observed a few times. The chain joins TRBV4-1 to TRBJ2-7; D might be TRBD2 (6 bases). V lost 5 bases, J lost 5 bases, and 19 bases lay in between. Germline values: CDR1 MGHRA, CDR2 YSYEKL. The CDR3 extends over 15 amino acids. CDR3 sequence (DNA): TGCGCCAGCAGCACTACGGGACTCGCAGACCACGAGCAGTACTTC. Translation gives CASSTTGLADHEQYF.

This chain links TRBV28 with TRBJ2-1; 8 bases are a match to TRBD2. The V gene end was trimmed by 2 bases and the J gene end by 5 bases; junction bases not matched to a gene: 14. Per germline, CDR1 MDHEN and CDR2 SYDVKM. The CDR3 loop spans 18 amino acids. CDR3 residues: CASSLSSGLGSLDNEQFF. As DNA, the CDR3 is TGTGCCAGCAGTTTAAGCTCGGGACTAGGAAGTCTAGACAATGAGCAGTTCTTC.

V and J are TRBV11-2 and TRBJ2-7; D may be TRBD2 (5 bases). From germline, CDR1 is SGHAT and CDR2 FQNNGV. The CDR3 consists of 14 residues. Trimming stripped 8 bases from V and 4 bases from J, with 18 bases between. The CDR3 region has the DNA TGTGCCAGCCAAAAAATATTGTCGGGATACGAGCAGTACTTC. Encoded protein: CASQKILSGYEQYF. The whole variable domain, remainder taken from reference TRBV11-2 and TRBJ2-7, is EAGVAQSPRYKIIEKRQSVAFWCNPISGHATLYWYQQILGQGPKLLIQFQNNGVVDDSQLPKDRFSAERLKGVDSTLKIQPAKLEDSAVYLCASQKILSGYEQYFGPGTRLTVT.

Sample share makes this clone medium-sized. The genes are TRBV14 and TRBJ1-2; D is undetermined. The germline CDR1 and CDR2 sequences are SGHDN and FVKESK. V gave up 0 bases and J gave up 0 bases, with 14 bases separating them. The CDR3 covers 17 residues. Written as DNA, the CDR3 is TGTGCCAGCAGCCAAGATCTTATGCCAGATCCTAACTATGGCTACACCTTC. This encodes CASSQDLMPDPNYGYTF.

The chain combines TRBV5-4 with TRBJ2-3, with 8 bases fitting TRBD2. Germline-derived CDR1 and CDR2 are SGHNT and YYREEE (reference sequence). CDR3 length: 14 residues. V gave up 7 bases and J gave up 2 bases; unmatched junction bases: 6. The CDR3: CASGSSGITDTQYF. CDR3 DNA: TGTGCCAGCGGAAGTAGCGGGATCACAGATACGCAGTATTTT.